This entry features one TCR beta chain sequence. This clonotype has just a few counts. Its target antigen remains unknown. No base qualities exist here, and no much larger clone lies one base off it. This sample was included in a study of blood T cells in healthy people across ages (dated by TCRdb to about 2015). As for the study more broadly: Template switching captured roughly one uniquely barcoded TCR beta cDNA molecule per two T cells in model experiments. The donors were split into four age groups: young (average 16 years), middle-aged (roughly 42), aged (more than 60) and long-lived (roughly 80). The study measured age-related changes in TCR beta repertoire diversity using deep sequencing normalized with unique cDNA molecular identifiers. Two additional independent replicas of 1 million unique cDNA reads from the same blood draw were analyzed for two donors (one aged 18 to 30 and one aged 80 or older). To avoid experimental bias, donors of different ages were spread randomly across the sequencing lanes.

V was cut back by 0 bases and J by 6 bases, leaving a gap of 8 bases between them. From the germline V gene, CDR1 is MNHNS and CDR2 is SASEGT. The CDR3 has 13 amino acids, counting the end cysteine and phenylalanine. Only the CDR3 DNA is retained, 39 bases long and in frame from the first base. The library was generated by 5' RACE. TCRdb lists the instrument as Illumina HiSeq 2500. The second PCR ran for about 7 to 11 cycles and used a J-beta primer mix along with a sample-barcoded 5' primer. A template-switch 5' adaptor carrying 12 random nucleotides introduced a unique molecular identifier onto each TCR beta cDNA molecule. Each sample yielded at least 2.5 million CDR3-containing paired-end reads. All of the RNA was converted into first-strand cDNA using the Mint cDNA synthesis kit, with a TRBC-specific oligonucleotide serving as the primer. Following uracil-DNA glycosylase treatment, a first 18-cycle PCR with universal primers M1SS and BC2_uni_R was performed on all cDNA. Turning to the authors' computational methods: Each sample was normalized by randomly selecting 1 million high-quality reads, each carrying a distinct molecular identifier. Instead of being binned into consensus sequences, reads with shared molecular identifiers were discarded. MiTCR, set to a Q25 quality threshold and the strictest error-elimination algorithm, was used for CDR3 identification, clonotype clustering and error correction. A nonparametric unseen species model with Euler transformation was used to estimate a lower bound on total TCR beta diversity. The public reads were reprocessed in TCRdb via fastp at Q25 and MiXCR, keeping in-frame beta chains. Each entry is one CDR3 protein sequence, shown with its most common DNA and genes. None of the V and J calls come from the authors' own analysis; TCRdb made them. Across this sample there are 700,000 or so distinct CDR3 sequences, with over 20% seen only once. About 22% of the sample goes to the ten largest clones.

The roughly 37 donors, aged about 6 to 95 years, were systemically healthy Caucasian individuals from Russia. Each donor gave ten milliliters of peripheral blood, drawn into EDTA-treated Vacutainer tubes. PBMCs were isolated by Ficoll-Paque density-gradient centrifugation, with at least 6.5 million obtained per sample. Total RNA was extracted from PBMCs with Trizol reagent, with at least 6 micrograms obtained per sample. Naive CD45RAhigh/CD27high T cell percentages were measured by flow cytometry on a PBMC aliquot from every donor. The full study reports these points: Bulk unsorted PBMC profiling prevented conclusive comparison of naive and antigen-experienced compartments. Compared with the aged group, the long-lived group had more naive CD4+ T cells, fewer expanded clones and increased TCR diversity, a pattern suggesting age selection. The percentage of naive T cells measured by flow cytometry correlated strongly with observed TCR beta diversity. Because the CMV infection status of the donors was unknown, age-related changes in expanded clonotypes may potentially have been confounded. Observed TCR beta diversity per million T cells fell roughly linearly with age, and a significant reduction was already apparent by age roughly 41. Total diversity estimates from one million sequenced T cells were considered lower bounds and underestimates.

The receptor was isolated from a man aged 70-80 years in good health. This receptor chain uses TRBV6-1 and TRBJ1-2; 5 matching bases give a weak D call of TRBD1. Material: blood. The sequence in DNA is TGTGCCAGCAGTGAAGCAGGGGAGAATGGCTACACCTTC. The encoded protein is CASSEAGENGYTF.